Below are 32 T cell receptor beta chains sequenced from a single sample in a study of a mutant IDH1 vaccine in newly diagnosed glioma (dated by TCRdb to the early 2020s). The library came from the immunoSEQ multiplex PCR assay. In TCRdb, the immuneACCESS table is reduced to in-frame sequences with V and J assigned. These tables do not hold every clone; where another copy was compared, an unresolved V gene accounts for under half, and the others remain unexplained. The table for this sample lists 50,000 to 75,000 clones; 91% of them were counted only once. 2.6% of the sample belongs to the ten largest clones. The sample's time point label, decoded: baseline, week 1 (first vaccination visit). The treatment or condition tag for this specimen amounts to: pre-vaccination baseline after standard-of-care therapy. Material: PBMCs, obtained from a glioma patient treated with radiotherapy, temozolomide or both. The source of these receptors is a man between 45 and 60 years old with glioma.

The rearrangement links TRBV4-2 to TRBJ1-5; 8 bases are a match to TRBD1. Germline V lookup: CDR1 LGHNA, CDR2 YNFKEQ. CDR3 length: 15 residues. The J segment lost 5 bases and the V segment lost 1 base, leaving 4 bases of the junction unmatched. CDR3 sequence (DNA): TGTGCCAGCAGCCAAGGGACAGGGTGGGATCAGCCCCAGCATTTT. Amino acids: CASSQGTGWDQPQHF.

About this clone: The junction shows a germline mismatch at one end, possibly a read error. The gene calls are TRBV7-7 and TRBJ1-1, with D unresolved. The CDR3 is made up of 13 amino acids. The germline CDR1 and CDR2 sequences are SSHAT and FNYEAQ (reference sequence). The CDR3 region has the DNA TGTGCTAGCAGCTTAAGACAGAACACTGAAGCTTTCTTT. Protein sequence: CASSLRQNTEAFF.

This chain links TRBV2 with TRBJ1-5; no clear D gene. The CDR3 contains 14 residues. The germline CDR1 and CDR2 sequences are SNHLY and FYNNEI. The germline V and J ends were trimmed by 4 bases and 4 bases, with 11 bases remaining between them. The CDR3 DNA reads TGTGCCAGCAGTGTAATCAGAGTGAATCAGCCCCAGCATTTT. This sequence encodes CASSVIRVNQPQHF.

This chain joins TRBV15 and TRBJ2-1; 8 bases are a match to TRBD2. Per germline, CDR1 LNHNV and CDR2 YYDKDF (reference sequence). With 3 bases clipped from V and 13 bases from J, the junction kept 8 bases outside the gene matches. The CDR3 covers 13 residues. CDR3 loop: CATSSRAGGFQFF. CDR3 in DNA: TGTGCCACCAGCAGTCGCGCGGGGGGATTCCAGTTCTTC.

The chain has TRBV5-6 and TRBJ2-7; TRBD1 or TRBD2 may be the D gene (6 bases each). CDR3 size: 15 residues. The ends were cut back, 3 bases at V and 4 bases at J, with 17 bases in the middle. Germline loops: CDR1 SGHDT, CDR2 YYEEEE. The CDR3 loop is CASSWGPRGDYEQYF. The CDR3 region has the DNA TGTGCCAGCAGCTGGGGACCGAGGGGGGATTACGAGCAGTACTTC.

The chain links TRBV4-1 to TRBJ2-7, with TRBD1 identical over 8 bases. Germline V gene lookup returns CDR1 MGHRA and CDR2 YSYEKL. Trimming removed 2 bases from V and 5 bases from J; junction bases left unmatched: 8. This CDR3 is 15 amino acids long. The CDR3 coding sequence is TGCGCCAGCAGCCAACCCCGGGACAGGTTCCACGAGCAGTACTTC. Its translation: CASSQPRDRFHEQYF.

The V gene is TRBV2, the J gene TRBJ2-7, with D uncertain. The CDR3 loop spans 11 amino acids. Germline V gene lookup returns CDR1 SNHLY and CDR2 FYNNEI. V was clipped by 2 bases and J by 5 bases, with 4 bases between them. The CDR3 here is CASSEWNEQYF. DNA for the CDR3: TGTGCCAGCAGTGAATGGAACGAGCAGTACTTC.

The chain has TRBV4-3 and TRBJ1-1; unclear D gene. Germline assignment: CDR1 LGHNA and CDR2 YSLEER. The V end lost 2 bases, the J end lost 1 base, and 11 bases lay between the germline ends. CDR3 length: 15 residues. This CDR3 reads CASSQTGRKNTEAFF. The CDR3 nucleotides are TGCGCCAGCAGCCAAACCGGACGGAAGAACACTGAAGCTTTCTTT.

The CDR3 reads CASSSRGTGGSGANVLTF. The CDR3 DNA follows: TGTGCCAGCAGCTCGCGAGGGACAGGGGGCTCTGGGGCCAACGTCCTGACTTTC. This chain uses TRBV7-2 with TRBJ2-6; TRBD1 matches at 11 bases. V shed 4 bases and J 0 bases; nucleotides not matched to a gene: 5. Looked up from germline, CDR1 is SGHTA and CDR2 is FQGNSA. This CDR3 spans 18 amino acids.

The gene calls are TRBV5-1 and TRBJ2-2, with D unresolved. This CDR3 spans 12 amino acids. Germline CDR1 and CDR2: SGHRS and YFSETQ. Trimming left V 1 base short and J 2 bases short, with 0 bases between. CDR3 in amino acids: CASSLNTGELFF. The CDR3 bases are TGCGCCAGCAGCTTGAACACCGGGGAGCTGTTTTTT.

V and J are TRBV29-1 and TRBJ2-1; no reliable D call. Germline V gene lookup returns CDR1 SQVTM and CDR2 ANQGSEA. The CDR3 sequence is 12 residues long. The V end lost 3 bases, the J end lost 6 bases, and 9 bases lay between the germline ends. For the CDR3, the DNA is TGCAGCGTTGACAGGTTGGGCAATGAGCAGTTCTTC. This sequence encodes CSVDRLGNEQFF.

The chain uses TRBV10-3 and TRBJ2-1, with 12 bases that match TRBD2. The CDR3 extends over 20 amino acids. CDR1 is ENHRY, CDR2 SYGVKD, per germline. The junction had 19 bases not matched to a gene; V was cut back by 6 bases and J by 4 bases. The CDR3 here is CAIRSPETSGRRGGYNEQFF. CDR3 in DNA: TGTGCCATCAGGTCCCCTGAGACTAGCGGGAGACGTGGAGGATACAATGAGCAGTTCTTC.

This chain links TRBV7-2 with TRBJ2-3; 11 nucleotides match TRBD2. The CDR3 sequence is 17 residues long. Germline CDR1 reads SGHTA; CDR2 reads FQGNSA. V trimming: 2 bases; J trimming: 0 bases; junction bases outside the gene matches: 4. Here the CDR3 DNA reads TGTGCCAGCAGCTTAAGACTAGCGGGGTACAGCACAGATACGCAGTATTTT. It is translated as CASSLRLAGYSTDTQYF.

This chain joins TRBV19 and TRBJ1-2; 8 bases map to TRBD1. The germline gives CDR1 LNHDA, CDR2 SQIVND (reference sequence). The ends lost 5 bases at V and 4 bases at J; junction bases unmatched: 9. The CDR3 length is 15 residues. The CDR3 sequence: CASSDQGALGYGYTF. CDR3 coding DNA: TGTGCCAGTAGTGACCAGGGGGCGCTTGGCTATGGCTACACCTTC.

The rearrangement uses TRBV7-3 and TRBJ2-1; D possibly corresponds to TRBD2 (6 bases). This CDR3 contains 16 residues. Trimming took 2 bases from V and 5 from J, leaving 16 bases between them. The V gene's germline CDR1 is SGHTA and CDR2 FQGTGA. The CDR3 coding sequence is TGTGCCAGCAGCTTAGGCCGCGGCGGGGTGCACAATGAGCAGTTCTTC. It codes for CASSLGRGGVHNEQFF.

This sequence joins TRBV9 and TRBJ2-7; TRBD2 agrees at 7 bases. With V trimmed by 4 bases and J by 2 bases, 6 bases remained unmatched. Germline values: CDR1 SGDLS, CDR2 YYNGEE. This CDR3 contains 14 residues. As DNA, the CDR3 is TGTGCCAGCAGCCCAAAGGCGGGAGCCTACGAGCAGTACTTC. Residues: CASSPKAGAYEQYF.

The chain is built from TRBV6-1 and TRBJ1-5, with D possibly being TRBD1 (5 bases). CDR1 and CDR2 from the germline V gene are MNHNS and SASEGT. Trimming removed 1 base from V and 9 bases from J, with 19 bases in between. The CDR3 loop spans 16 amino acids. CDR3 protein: CASSEEGWNPSRPQHF. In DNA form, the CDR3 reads TGTGCCAGCAGTGAAGAGGGGTGGAACCCCAGCCGGCCCCAGCATTTT.

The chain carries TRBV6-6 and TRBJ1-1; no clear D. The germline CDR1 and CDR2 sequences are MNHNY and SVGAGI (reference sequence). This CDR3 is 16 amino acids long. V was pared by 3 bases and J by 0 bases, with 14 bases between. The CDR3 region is CASSYLLLGMNTEAFF. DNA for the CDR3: TGTGCCAGCAGTTATCTCCTTTTGGGCATGAACACTGAAGCTTTCTTT.

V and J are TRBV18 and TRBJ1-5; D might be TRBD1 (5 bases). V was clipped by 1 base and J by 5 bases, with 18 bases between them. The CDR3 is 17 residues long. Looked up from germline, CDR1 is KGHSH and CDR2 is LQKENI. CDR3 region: CASSPRGEDLVDQPQHF. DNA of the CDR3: TGTGCCAGCTCACCACGAGGGGAAGATTTGGTTGATCAGCCCCAGCATTTT.

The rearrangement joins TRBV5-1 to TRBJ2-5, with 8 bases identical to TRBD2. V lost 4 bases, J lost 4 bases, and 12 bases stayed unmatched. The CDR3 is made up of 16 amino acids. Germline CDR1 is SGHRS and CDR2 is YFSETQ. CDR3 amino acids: CASSVGGPGRGETQYF. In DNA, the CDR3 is TGCGCCAGCAGCGTCGGGGGGCCCGGGAGGGGAGAGACCCAGTACTTC.

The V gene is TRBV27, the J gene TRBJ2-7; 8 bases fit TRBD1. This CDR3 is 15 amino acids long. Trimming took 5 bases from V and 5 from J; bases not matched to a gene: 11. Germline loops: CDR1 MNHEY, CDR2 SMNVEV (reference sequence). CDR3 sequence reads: CASSPRTGLSHEQYF. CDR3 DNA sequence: TGTGCCAGCAGTCCAAGGACAGGGCTGTCTCACGAGCAGTACTTC.

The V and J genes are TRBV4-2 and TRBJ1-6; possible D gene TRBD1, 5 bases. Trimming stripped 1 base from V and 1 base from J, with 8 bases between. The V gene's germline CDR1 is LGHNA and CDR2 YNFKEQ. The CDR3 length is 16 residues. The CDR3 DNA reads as TGTGCCAGCAGCCAAGGTTCAGGGTCCTATAATTCACCCCTCCACTTT. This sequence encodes CASSQGSGSYNSPLHF.

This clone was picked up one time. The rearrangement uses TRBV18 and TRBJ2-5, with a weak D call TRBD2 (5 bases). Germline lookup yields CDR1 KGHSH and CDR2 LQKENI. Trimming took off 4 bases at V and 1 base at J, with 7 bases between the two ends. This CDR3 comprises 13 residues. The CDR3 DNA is TGTGCCAGCTCACTCGGACTCCAAGAGACCCAGTACTTC. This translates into CASSLGLQETQYF.

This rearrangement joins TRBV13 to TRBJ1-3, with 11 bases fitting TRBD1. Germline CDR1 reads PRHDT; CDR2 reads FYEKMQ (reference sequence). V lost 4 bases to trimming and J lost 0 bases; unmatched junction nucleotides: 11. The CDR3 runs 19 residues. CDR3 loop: CASSSSGTGGPFSGNTIYF. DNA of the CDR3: TGTGCCAGCAGCTCCTCCGGGACAGGGGGACCATTCTCTGGAAACACCATATATTTT.

CDR3 DNA: TGTGCCAGCAAATGGAGGGGATTCACCGGGGAGCTGTTTTTT. Encoded protein: CASKWRGFTGELFF. This chain uses TRBV6-5 with TRBJ2-2, with D perhaps TRBD2 (6 bases). The CDR3 has 14 amino acids. Germline CDR1 and CDR2: MNHEY and SVGAGI. V dropped 7 bases and J dropped 4 bases, with 13 bases sitting between them.

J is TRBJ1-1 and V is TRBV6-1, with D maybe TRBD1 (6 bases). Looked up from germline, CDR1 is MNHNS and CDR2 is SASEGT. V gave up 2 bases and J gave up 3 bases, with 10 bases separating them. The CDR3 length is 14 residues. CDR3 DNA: TGTGCCAGCAGTGAAAGGGGGGCGGACACTGAAGCTTTCTTT. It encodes CASSERGADTEAFF.

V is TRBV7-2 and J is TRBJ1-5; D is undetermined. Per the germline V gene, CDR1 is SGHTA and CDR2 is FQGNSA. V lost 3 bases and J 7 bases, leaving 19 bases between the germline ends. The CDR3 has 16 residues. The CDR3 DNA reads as TGTGCCAGCAGCTTCGCGCCCCGCCGGGGAGGACAGCCCCAGCATTTT. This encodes CASSFAPRRGGQPQHF.

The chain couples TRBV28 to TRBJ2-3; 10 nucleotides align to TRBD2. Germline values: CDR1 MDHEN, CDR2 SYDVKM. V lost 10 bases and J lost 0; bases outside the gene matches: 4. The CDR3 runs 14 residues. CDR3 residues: CATATSGSTDTQYF. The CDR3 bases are TGTGCCACCGCGACTAGCGGGAGCACAGATACGCAGTATTTT.

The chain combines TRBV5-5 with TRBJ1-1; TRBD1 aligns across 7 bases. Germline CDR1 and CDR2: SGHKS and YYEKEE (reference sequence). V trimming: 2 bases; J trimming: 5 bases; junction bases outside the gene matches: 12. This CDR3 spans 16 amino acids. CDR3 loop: CASSFATWTGGTEAFF. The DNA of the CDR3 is TGTGCCAGCAGCTTCGCTACGTGGACAGGAGGGACTGAAGCTTTCTTT.

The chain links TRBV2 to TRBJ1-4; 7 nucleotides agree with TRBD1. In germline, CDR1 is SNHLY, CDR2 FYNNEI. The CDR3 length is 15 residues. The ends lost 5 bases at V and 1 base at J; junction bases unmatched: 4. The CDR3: CASSRQGVTNEKLFF. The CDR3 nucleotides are TGTGCCAGCAGTAGACAGGGAGTAACTAATGAAAAACTGTTTTTT.

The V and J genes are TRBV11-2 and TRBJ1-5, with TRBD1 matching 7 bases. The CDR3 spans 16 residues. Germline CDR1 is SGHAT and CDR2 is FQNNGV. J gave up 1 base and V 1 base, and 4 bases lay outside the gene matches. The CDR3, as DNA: TGTGCCAGCAGCTTAGGGGCAGGGGGGAGCAATCAGCCCCAGCATTTT. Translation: CASSLGAGGSNQPQHF.

Here the CDR3 DNA reads TGTGCCAGCAGCTTGTGGTCGGGACAGCTCCACGTCCAGCAGTACTTC. It translates to CASSLWSGQLHVQQYF. This rearrangement joins TRBV5-6 to TRBJ2-7; 7 nucleotides line up with TRBD1. This CDR3 is 16 amino acids long. The V gene end was trimmed by 1 base and the J gene end by 8 bases; junction bases not matched to a gene: 15. Germline V gene lookup returns CDR1 SGHDT and CDR2 YYEEEE. The full variable domain, its missing parts supplied by reference TRBV5-6 and TRBJ2-7, is DAGVTQSPTHLIKTRGQQVTLRCSPKSGHDTVSWYQQALGQGPQFIFQYYEEEERQRGNFPDRFSGHQFPNYSSELNVNALLLGDSALYLCASSLWSGQLHVQQYFGPGTRLTVT.